These 3 T cell receptor beta chains came from one sample sequenced in a study of Ad26.COV2.S vaccination and SARS-CoV-2 variants. The treatment is: approximately 18 received Ad26.COV2.S at low or high dose, single or two shots; several received placebo; per-sample allocation not given. On day 63 after the first injection, vaccine and placebo recipients gave samples. The repertoire was sequenced with immunoSEQ multiplex PCR; TCRdb's copy has only in-frame clones and lacks some. The sample has just over 350,000 clones, roughly 84% seen once. Material: peripheral blood, obtained in a trial of Ad26.COV2.S vaccine versus placebo. The receptors stem from a person between 18 and 59 years old who received the Ad26.COV2.S COVID-19 vaccine or a placebo.

The rearrangement uses TRBV28 and TRBJ1-2; TRBD1 might be the D (5 bases). This CDR3 is 12 amino acids long. The V end lost 5 bases, the J end lost 8 bases, and 12 bases lay between the germline ends. CDR1 is MDHEN and CDR2 is SYDVKM in the germline V gene. As DNA, the CDR3 is TGTGCCAGCAGTGATGCAGGGCGCGGCTACACCTTC. It encodes CASSDAGRGYTF.

The chain carries TRBV6-5 and TRBJ2-7; 8 bases line up with TRBD2. The V segment lost 2 bases and the J segment 6 bases; nucleotides outside the gene matches: 3. The CDR3 covers 13 residues. Germline V gives CDR1 MNHEY, CDR2 SVGAGI. CDR3 sequence: CASSYPGGLEQYF. CDR3 coding DNA: TGTGCCAGCAGTTACCCGGGGGGGCTCGAGCAGTACTTC.

This chain uses TRBV19 with TRBJ1-5; 9 nucleotides match TRBD1. Losses at the gene ends were 8 bases for V and 2 bases for J; bases not matched to a gene: 10. The length of the CDR3 is 16 residues. CDR1 and CDR2 from the germline V gene are LNHDA and SQIVND (reference sequence). CDR3: CASRDRVRYGNQPQHF. Here the CDR3 DNA reads TGTGCCAGTCGGGACAGGGTACGGTATGGCAATCAGCCCCAGCATTTT. Supplemented by reference TRBV19 and TRBJ1-5, the full variable domain reads DGGITQSPKYLFRKEGQNVTLSCEQNLNHDAMYWYRQDPGQGLRLIYYSQIVNDFQKGDIAEGYSVSREKKESFPLTVTSAQKNPTAFYLCASRDRVRYGNQPQHFGDGTRLSIL.